Each of the 28 T cell receptor beta chains below was sequenced from the same sample in a study of cytomegalovirus exposure and HLA in healthy donors. Vbeta (60) and Jbeta (13) primers were used in the PCR. Only in-frame clones appear in the TCRdb table, and some are missing; sequencing was by immunoSEQ multiplex PCR. The data contain about 170,000 clones, approximately 67% of them seen just once; the ten biggest clones take up less than 3%. The sequenced material came from PBMCs. The receptors derive from a man aged 35-49 years in good health and CMV-seronegative.

This clone was found a few times. The V call is TRBV4-3, the J call TRBJ2-7; TRBD1 is a possible D gene (5 bases). The germline CDR1 and CDR2 sequences are LGHNA and YSLEER. Between the trimmed V and J ends, which lost 3 bases and 2 bases, there was a span of 5 bases. The CDR3 has 12 residues. CDR3 sequence: CASSQDTYEQYF. The CDR3 DNA is TGCGCCAGCAGCCAGGACACCTACGAGCAGTACTTC.

The chain is built from TRBV5-1 and TRBJ2-3; 12 bases agree with TRBD2. CDR3 length: 18 residues. Germline V gene sequence: CDR1 SGHRS, CDR2 YFSETQ. The V and J ends lost 4 bases and 3 bases, in that order; junction bases with no gene match: 12. CDR3 sequence reads: CASSATPGLAGPTDTQYF. The CDR3 DNA is TGCGCCAGCAGCGCCACCCCCGGACTAGCGGGGCCGACAGATACGCAGTATTTT.

The chain employs TRBV10-3 and TRBJ2-3; 10 nucleotides line up with TRBD2. The V gene's germline CDR1 is ENHRY and CDR2 SYGVKD. J lost 0 bases, V lost 0 bases, and 9 bases had no gene match. This CDR3 comprises 19 residues. For the CDR3, the DNA is TGTGCCATCAGTGAGTCCGGGACTAGCGTGTCCCCTAGCACAGATACGCAGTATTTT. It encodes CAISESGTSVSPSTDTQYF.

The rearrangement uses TRBV7-9 and TRBJ2-1; TRBD2 matches at 11 bases. From germline, CDR1 is SEHNR and CDR2 FQNEAQ (reference sequence). V shed 1 base and J 6 bases; nucleotides not matched to a gene: 2. This CDR3 comprises 15 residues. CDR3 residues: CASSLDLAGGNEQFF. CDR3 coding DNA: TGTGCCAGCAGCTTAGACCTAGCGGGGGGCAATGAGCAGTTCTTC.

This chain joins TRBV6-5 and TRBJ2-1, with 7 bases matching TRBD1. The CDR3 extends over 14 amino acids. The germline gives CDR1 MNHEY, CDR2 SVGAGI. The trim removed 4 bases at V and 9 bases at J, leaving 9 bases unmatched. CDR3 protein: CASSLDSYRGEQFF. The CDR3 DNA is TGTGCCAGCAGTTTGGACAGCTACAGGGGTGAGCAGTTCTTC.

This clone was recorded a few times. The CDR3 reads CASSLYPPVNTEAFF. CDR3 sequence (DNA): TGTGCCAGCAGCTTGTACCCGCCGGTTAACACTGAAGCTTTCTTT. The gene calls are TRBV5-8 and TRBJ1-1, with no clear D. With 1 base removed from V and 2 bases from J, the gap between germline ends came to 12 bases. The CDR3 loop spans 15 amino acids. Germline V lookup: CDR1 SGHTS, CDR2 YDEGEE.

This clone was counted a few times. DNA of the CDR3: TGTGCCAGCAGTTACCAACAGGGACCCTACGAGCAGTACTTC. It codes for CASSYQQGPYEQYF. The rearrangement joins TRBV27 to TRBJ2-7; D is perhaps TRBD1 (6 bases). V dropped 4 bases and J dropped 2 bases, with 12 bases sitting between them. The CDR3 covers 14 residues. Germline V gives CDR1 MNHEY, CDR2 SMNVEV (reference sequence).

The chain employs TRBV5-5 and TRBJ2-7; 14 bases agree with TRBD2. After removal of 0 bases from V and 9 bases from J, the junction contained 5 bases not matched to a gene. This CDR3 has 15 residues. Germline V CDR1 and CDR2: SGHKS, YYEKEE (reference sequence). The CDR3 loop is CASSLEAGTSGGQYF. DNA for the CDR3: TGTGCCAGCAGCTTGGAAGCCGGGACTAGCGGGGGGCAGTACTTC.

This sequence joins TRBV28 and TRBJ1-2; D perhaps matches TRBD1 (6 bases). The germline V gene encodes CDR1 MDHEN and CDR2 SYDVKM. V dropped 8 bases and J dropped 8 bases, with 12 bases sitting between them. CDR3 length: 11 amino acids. In DNA, the CDR3 is TGTGCCAGCGTGGCAGGGGTAGGCTACACCTTC. It specifies CASVAGVGYTF.

The chain has TRBV6-1 and TRBJ2-5, with D perhaps TRBD2 (6 bases). Germline V lookup: CDR1 MNHNS, CDR2 SASEGT. The CDR3 spans 17 residues. Trimming removed 2 bases from V and 0 bases from J, with 16 bases in between. The CDR3 sequence is CASSERDSGVYQETQYF. CDR3 coding DNA: TGTGCCAGCAGTGAACGAGATAGCGGAGTGTACCAAGAGACCCAGTACTTC.

J is TRBJ2-7 and V is TRBV6-1; 8 nucleotides agree with TRBD2. The germline V gene encodes CDR1 MNHNS and CDR2 SASEGT. Germline trimming cut 3 bases from V and 3 bases from J; bases unmatched to any gene: 10. This CDR3 contains 16 residues. This chain's CDR3 is CASSEVTSGRLYEQYF. In DNA form, the CDR3 reads TGTGCCAGCAGTGAGGTAACTAGCGGAAGACTCTACGAGCAGTACTTC.

V and J are TRBV7-6 and TRBJ1-3, with a tentative D call TRBD1 (5 bases). The CDR3 has 17 amino acids. Trimming cost V 4 bases and J 0 bases, with 16 bases left between them. Germline V gene lookup returns CDR1 SGHVS and CDR2 FNYEAQ. For the CDR3, the DNA is TGTGCCAGCAGCTCCGCCGGGACTCCTATCTCTGGAAACACCATATATTTT. Its translation: CASSSAGTPISGNTIYF.

The chain joins TRBV6-5 to TRBJ2-6; D is uncertain. CDR1 MNHEY and CDR2 SVGAGI come from the germline V gene. This CDR3 has 16 amino acids. Trimming left V 0 bases short and J 0 bases short, with 6 bases between. The CDR3: CASSYSLASGANVLTF. Written as DNA, the CDR3 is TGTGCCAGCAGTTACTCTCTGGCCTCTGGGGCCAACGTCCTGACTTTC.

This clone has more than one count but fewer than ten. One end of the junction fails to match germline, which may point to a read error. The gene calls are TRBV28 and TRBJ1-2; maybe TRBD1 (5 bases). Germline assignment: CDR1 MDHEN and CDR2 SYDVKM. The CDR3 covers 10 residues. The CDR3 loop reads CASLGGAISF. The DNA for the CDR3 is TGTGCCAGCCTAGGAGGGGCCATTAGCTTC.

The rearrangement uses TRBV7-2 and TRBJ2-3, with 7 bases matching TRBD2. Germline trimming cut 1 base from V and 2 bases from J; bases unmatched to any gene: 9. Germline V gene data show CDR1 as SGHTA and CDR2 as FQGNSA. CDR3 length: 17 residues. Here the CDR3 reads CASSLGGRVSLTDTQYF. In DNA form, the CDR3 reads TGTGCCAGCAGCTTAGGGGGGAGGGTCTCCCTCACAGATACGCAGTATTTT.

Only a few counts were recorded for this clone. The chain recombines TRBV30 with TRBJ1-2, with D perhaps matching TRBD1 (5 bases). Between the trimmed V and J ends, which lost 3 bases and 5 bases, there was a span of 16 bases. Germline assignment: CDR1 GTSNPN and CDR2 SVGIG (reference sequence). The CDR3 length is 14 residues. The CDR3 region has the DNA TGTGCCTGGAGAGGGGAGGATATTTCTTATGGCTACACCTTC. It specifies CAWRGEDISYGYTF.

Note on this clone: This may arise from a read error, as a much more abundant clone is one base away. Other DNA sequences in the same sample also yield this CDR3. V and J are TRBV6-1 and TRBJ2-5, with D possibly being TRBD1 (5 bases). Per germline, CDR1 MNHNS and CDR2 SASEGT. V gave up 1 base and J gave up 11 bases, with 20 bases separating them. The CDR3 spans 15 residues. For the CDR3, the DNA is TGTGCCAGCAGTGAAGGGACACCAAGCTCCTATGAGCAGTACTTC. Amino acid sequence: CASSEGTPSSYEQYF.

The chain has TRBV13 and TRBJ2-1; 8 bases line up with TRBD1. V shed 5 bases, J shed 10 bases, and the junction held 13 bases outside the gene matches. The CDR3 contains 15 residues. Germline-derived CDR1 and CDR2 are PRHDT and FYEKMQ (reference sequence). The CDR3 DNA follows: TGTGCCAGCAGCCCCCGGGACAGGAGGGCAGGAGAGCAGTTCTTC. Protein product: CASSPRDRRAGEQFF.

V is TRBV5-6 and J is TRBJ1-2, with TRBD1 identical over 9 bases. Losses at the gene ends were 2 bases for V and 4 bases for J; bases not matched to a gene: 6. Germline CDR1 and CDR2: SGHDT and YYEEEE. The CDR3 sequence is 15 residues long. The CDR3 nucleotides read TGTGCCAGCAGCTTCACAGGGGGCGCAAGCTATGGCTACACCTTC. This translates into CASSFTGGASYGYTF.

This clone was seen a few times. The chain employs TRBV6-5 and TRBJ2-7, with TRBD1 identical over 9 bases. This CDR3 contains 15 residues. J lost 1 base, V lost 7 bases, and 8 bases had no gene match. Germline V gene sequence: CDR1 MNHEY, CDR2 SVGAGI. DNA of the CDR3: TGTGCCAGCATCGCGGACAGGGGCAGGTCCTACGAGCAGTACTTC. Amino acids: CASIADRGRSYEQYF.

This clone has just a few counts. This chain joins TRBV7-3 and TRBJ2-3, with 8 positions matching TRBD2. J gave up 5 bases and V 7 bases, and 5 bases lay outside the gene matches. The CDR3 runs 13 residues. In germline, CDR1 is SGHTA, CDR2 FQGTGA. The CDR3 spells CASKSGSLDTQYF. In DNA, the CDR3 is TGTGCCAGCAAGAGCGGGAGTTTAGATACGCAGTATTTT.

This sequence joins TRBV5-1 and TRBJ1-2; D is unresolved. The germline CDR1 and CDR2 sequences are SGHRS and YFSETQ. The CDR3 is 15 amino acids. The V end lost 2 bases, the J end lost 5 bases, and 16 bases lay between the germline ends. CDR3 residues: CASSFMLTDQYGYTF. As DNA, the CDR3 is TGCGCCAGCAGCTTTATGCTAACAGACCAATATGGCTACACCTTC.

V is TRBV6-1 and J is TRBJ2-7, with D possibly matching TRBD1 (6 bases). The CDR3 covers 14 residues. Germline V gene sequence: CDR1 MNHNS, CDR2 SASEGT. Trimming removed 2 bases at V and 3 bases at J, with 11 bases between. The CDR3: CASSERGSFYEQYF. The CDR3 DNA follows: TGTGCCAGCAGTGAAAGGGGGAGCTTCTACGAGCAGTACTTC.

This clone appeared a few times. The chain couples TRBV28 to TRBJ1-5; TRBD1 matches 7 bases. Trimming cost V 5 bases and J 7 bases; bases outside gene matches: 11. The CDR3 runs 15 residues. The germline CDR1 and CDR2 sequences are MDHEN and SYDVKM. Written as DNA, the CDR3 is TGTGCCAGCAGTCTGACAGGGCGTTGGGGACAGCCCCAGCATTTT. As protein: CASSLTGRWGQPQHF.

The rearrangement links TRBV27 to TRBJ2-2; 7 nucleotides line up with TRBD1. Unmatched junction bases numbered 15, after V lost 8 bases and J lost 6 bases. Per germline, CDR1 MNHEY and CDR2 SMNVEV (reference sequence). CDR3 size: 16 residues. The CDR3 DNA follows: TGTGCCAGCGGCAAGCCCCTGGACAGGAGAGCCGGGGAGCTGTTTTTT. Its protein product is CASGKPLDRRAGELFF.

This clone was detected once. The CDR3 here is CASSPRTGALPPYEQYF. CDR3 bases: TGTGCCAGCTCACCAAGGACAGGGGCTCTACCACCCTACGAGCAGTACTTC. The genes are TRBV18 and TRBJ2-7; 9 nucleotides line up with TRBD1. V dropped 2 bases and J dropped 2; count of bases not matched to a gene: 10. The germline V gene encodes CDR1 KGHSH and CDR2 LQKENI. CDR3 size: 17 residues.

V and J are TRBV11-2 and TRBJ1-2; the match to TRBD1 covers 8 bases. The CDR3 extends over 14 amino acids. Germline lookup yields CDR1 SGHAT and CDR2 FQNNGV. V gave up 2 bases and J gave up 5 bases; unmatched junction bases: 4. CDR3 sequence (DNA): TGTGCCAGCAGCTTATGGGGACAGGATTATGGCTACACCTTC. This sequence encodes CASSLWGQDYGYTF.

This clone was seen a handful of times. The rearrangement links TRBV6-6 to TRBJ1-1, with 7 bases identical to TRBD1. The J segment lost 11 bases and the V segment lost 6 bases, leaving 9 bases of the junction unmatched. Germline V gene sequence: CDR1 MNHNY, CDR2 SVGAGI (reference sequence). CDR3 length equals 12 residues. The CDR3 here is CASRRPTGSAFF. For the CDR3, the DNA is TGTGCCAGCAGACGACCGACAGGGTCGGCTTTCTTT.